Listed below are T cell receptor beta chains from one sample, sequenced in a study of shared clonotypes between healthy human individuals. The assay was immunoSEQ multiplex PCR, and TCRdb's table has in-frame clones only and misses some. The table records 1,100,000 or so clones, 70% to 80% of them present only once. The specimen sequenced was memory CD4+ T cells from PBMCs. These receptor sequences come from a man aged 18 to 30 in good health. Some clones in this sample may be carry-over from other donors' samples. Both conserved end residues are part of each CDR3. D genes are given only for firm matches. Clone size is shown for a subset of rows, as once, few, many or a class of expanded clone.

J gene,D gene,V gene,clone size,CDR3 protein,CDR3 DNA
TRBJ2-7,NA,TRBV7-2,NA,CASSLLRGYEQYF,TGTGCCAGCAGCTTATTGCGGGGCTACGAGCAGTACTTC
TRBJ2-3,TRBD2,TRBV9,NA,CASSVGLAGASTDTQYF,TGTGCCAGCAGCGTGGGACTAGCGGGAGCTTCAACAGATACGCAGTATTTT
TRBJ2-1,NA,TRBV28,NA,CASLGINEQFF,TGTGCCAGCTTAGGGATTAATGAGCAGTTCTTC
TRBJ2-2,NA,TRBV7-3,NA,CASSLRPLPHSGELFF,TGTGCCAGCAGCCTCCGACCCCTCCCCCACTCCGGGGAGCTGTTTTTT
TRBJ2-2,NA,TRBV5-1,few,CASSPGTTAGELFF,TGCGCCAGCAGTCCCGGGACAACGGCCGGGGAGCTGTTTTTT
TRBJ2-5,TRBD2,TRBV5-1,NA,CASSLEPSGRETQYF,TGCGCCAGCAGCTTGGAACCTAGCGGCCGGGAGACCCAGTACTTC
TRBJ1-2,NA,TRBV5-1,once,CASSLPGENYGYTF,TGCGCCAGCAGCTTGCCGGGTGAGAACTATGGCTACACCTTC
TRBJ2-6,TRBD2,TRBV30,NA,CAWRGGQQTTSGANVLTF,TGTGCCTGGAGGGGAGGGCAACAAACCACTTCTGGGGCCAACGTCCTGACTTTC
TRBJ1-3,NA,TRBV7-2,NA,CASSFPTGSGNTIYF,TGTGCCAGCAGCTTCCCGACAGGCTCTGGAAACACCATATATTTT
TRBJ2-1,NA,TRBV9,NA,CASSVVGGQRSEQFF,TGTGCCAGCAGCGTAGTCGGCGGGCAGAGGAGTGAGCAGTTCTTC
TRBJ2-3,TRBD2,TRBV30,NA,CAWRISGRVTDTQYF,TGTGCCTGGAGAATTAGCGGGAGGGTTACAGATACGCAGTATTTT
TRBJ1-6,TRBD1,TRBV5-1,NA,CASSPGTVDSPLHF,TGCGCCAGCAGTCCCGGGACAGTCGATTCACCCCTCCACTTT
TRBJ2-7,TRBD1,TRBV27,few,CASSSHSTGLSYEQYF,TGTGCCAGCAGTTCCCACTCGACAGGGCTCTCCTACGAGCAGTACTTC
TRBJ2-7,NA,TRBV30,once,CAWSQTTGKKGEQYF,TGTGCCTGGAGTCAAACCACCGGGAAAAAGGGCGAGCAGTACTTC
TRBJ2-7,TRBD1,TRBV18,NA,CASSHGTGPYEQYF,TGTGCCAGCTCGCACGGGACAGGGCCCTACGAGCAGTACTTC
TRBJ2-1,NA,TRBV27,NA,CASSLSGQRRTNEQFF,TGTGCCAGCAGTTTATCCGGTCAGCGGAGAACAAATGAGCAGTTCTTC
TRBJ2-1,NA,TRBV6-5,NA,CASSRPGPLIFF,TGTGCCAGCAGTCGGCCGGGCCCTCTGATTTTCTTC
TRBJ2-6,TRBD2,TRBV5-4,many,CASSSSSGRAPGANVLTF,TGTGCCAGCAGCTCCTCTAGCGGGAGGGCCCCTGGGGCCAACGTCCTGACTTTC
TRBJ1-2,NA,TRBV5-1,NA,CASSPRSGGYTF,TGCGCCAGCAGCCCCCGGTCGGGTGGCTACACCTTC
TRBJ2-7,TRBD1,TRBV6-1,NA,CASGGGTGAYEQYF,TGTGCCAGCGGTGGGGGGACAGGGGCCTACGAGCAGTACTTC
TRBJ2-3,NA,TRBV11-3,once,CASSLGPAGQISTDTQYF,TGTGCCAGCAGCTTAGGCCCCGCGGGCCAAATAAGCACAGATACGCAGTATTTT
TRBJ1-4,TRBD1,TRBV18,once,CASSPRMGQGNEKLFF,TGTGCCAGCTCACCACGTATGGGACAGGGTAATGAAAAACTGTTTTTT